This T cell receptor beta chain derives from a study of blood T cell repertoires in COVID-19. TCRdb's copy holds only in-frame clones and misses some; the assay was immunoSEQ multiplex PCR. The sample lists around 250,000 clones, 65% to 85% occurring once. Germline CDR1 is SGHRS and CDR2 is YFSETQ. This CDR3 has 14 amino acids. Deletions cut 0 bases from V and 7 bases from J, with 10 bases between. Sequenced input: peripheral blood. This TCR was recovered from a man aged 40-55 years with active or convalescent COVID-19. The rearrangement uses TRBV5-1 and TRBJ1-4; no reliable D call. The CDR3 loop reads CASSLGGVAEKLFF. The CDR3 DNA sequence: TGCGCCAGCAGCTTGGGAGGTGTTGCTGAAAAACTGTTTTTT.